This TCR beta chain came from a study of blood T cell repertoires in COVID-19. Overall study: The United States, Italy and Spain supplied acute and convalescent COVID-19 samples.

The count of this clone is one. The germline CDR1 and CDR2 sequences are LGHNT and FRNRAP. This CDR3 region has 14 residues. V was clipped by 6 bases and J by 9 bases; unmatched bases: 9. Per the original data handling: Estimation of nucleated cell counts was performed using reference gene primer amplification. The method was immunoSEQ multiplex PCR; TCRdb's version includes in-frame clones alone and lacks a portion of them. V, J and clone size are taken as reported in that table, and D and trimming were inferred from the DNA itself. This table has under 500,000 clones, around 88% appearing once. The sequence came from a woman in her 30s with acute or convalescent COVID-19. The chain uses TRBV12-5 and TRBJ2-1, with 9 bases matching TRBD1. Specimen: peripheral blood. The CDR3 bases are TGTGCTAGTGGCTGGAGGGACAGGGAGGCTGAGCAGTTCTTC. It yields the protein CASGWRDREAEQFF.